The 23 T cell receptor beta chains reported below all come from one sample, sequenced in a study of blood T cells in healthy people across ages. With a J-beta primer mix and a sample-barcoded 5' primer, a second PCR ran about 7 to 12 cycles. TCRdb re-analysed the 5' RACE reads in MiXCR, keeping a single row per CDR3 protein. This table has hundreds of thousands of distinct CDR3 sequences, 45% to 50% appearing once. Sequenced material: blood. All receptors derive from a man in his thirties or forties in good health.

The rearrangement joins TRBV25-1 to TRBJ2-7; 9 positions agree with TRBD1. The J call may be incorrect, as the DNA end agrees better with TRBJ2-5. This CDR3 region has 14 residues. The germline V gene has CDR1 MGHDK and CDR2 SYGVNS. CDR3 bases: TGTGCCAGCACCAGGGGACAGGGTCAAGAGACCCAGTACTTC. Protein sequence: CASTRGQGQETQYF.

Only a few counts were recorded for this clonotype. This sequence joins TRBV28 and TRBJ2-2; D uncertain. The V gene's germline CDR1 is MDHEN and CDR2 SYDVKM. Trimming left V 6 bases short and J 6 bases short, with 8 bases between. The CDR3 length is 12 residues. The CDR3 coding sequence is TGTGCCAGCAGCCTTTCGGCCGGGGAGCTGTTTTTT. The encoded protein is CASSLSAGELFF. Filled out from reference TRBV28 and TRBJ2-2, the complete variable domain reads DVKVTQSSRYLVKRTGEKVFLECVQDMDHENMFWYRQDPGLGLRLIYFSYDVKMKEKGDIPEGYSVSREKKERFSLILESASTNQTSMYLCASSLSAGELFFGEGSRLTVL.

In this sample, this clonotype turned up many times. The chain carries TRBV18 and TRBJ2-1; D is possibly TRBD1 (5 bases). V lost 5 bases and J lost 5, with 10 bases in between. This CDR3 spans 13 amino acids. Germline values: CDR1 KGHSH, CDR2 LQKENI. As DNA, the CDR3 is TGTGCCAGCTCAATACAGGTAGACAATGAGCAGTTCTTC. Its translation: CASSIQVDNEQFF.

The chain couples TRBV24-1 to TRBJ2-2; D possibly corresponds to TRBD2 (6 bases). The germline gives CDR1 KGHDR, CDR2 SFDVKD. Between the trimmed V and J ends, which lost 3 bases and 5 bases, there was a span of 12 bases. The CDR3 sequence is 15 residues long. In DNA, the CDR3 is TGTGCCACCAGTGATGGAGGGACGGGTACCGGGGAGCTGTTTTTT. Translating it yields CATSDGGTGTGELFF.

This chain uses TRBV11-2 with TRBJ2-5; 16 bases are a match to TRBD2. The CDR3 extends over 16 amino acids. V lost 3 bases and J lost 7; bases outside the gene matches: 5. Germline CDR1 reads SGHAT; CDR2 reads FQNNGV. The DNA of the CDR3 is TGTGCCAGCAGCTTCGGGACTAGCGGGGGGGCCGTGACCCAGTACTTC. Amino acid sequence: CASSFGTSGGAVTQYF.

This clonotype has just one count. Germline is not matched at one junction end, which may reflect a read error. The chain is built from TRBV28 and TRBJ1-1; D is possibly TRBD1 (6 bases). Germline V gene lookup returns CDR1 MDHEN and CDR2 SYDVKM. CDR3 length equals 14 residues. CDR3 protein: CASSFTGQHSDAFF. The CDR3 region has the DNA TGTGCCAGCAGTTTTACCGGACAGCACTCTGACGCTTTCTTT.

The rearrangement uses TRBV20-1 and TRBJ2-3; tentatively, D is TRBD2 (5 bases). The length of the CDR3 is 14 residues. Germline V lookup: CDR1 DFQATT, CDR2 SNEGSKA (reference sequence). V lost 0 bases and J lost 6, with 13 bases in between. The CDR3 nucleotides are TGCAGTGCTAGAGATGGAGGTAGCCTGGATACGCAGTATTTT. As protein: CSARDGGSLDTQYF.

This clonotype was observed at least ten times. This chain uses TRBV11-2 with TRBJ1-2; perhaps TRBD1 as D (6 bases). CDR3 size: 14 residues. V was pared by 0 bases and J by 7 bases, with 12 bases between. Germline V gene lookup returns CDR1 SGHAT and CDR2 FQNNGV. The chain's CDR3 is CASSLDQGTRGYTF. The CDR3 nucleotides read TGTGCCAGCAGCTTAGATCAGGGGACGCGTGGCTACACCTTC.

This chain joins TRBV6-6 and TRBJ2-1; 10 nucleotides line up with TRBD1. Germline V gene sequence: CDR1 MNHNY, CDR2 SVGAGI (reference sequence). J gave up 6 bases and V 1 base, and 6 bases lay outside the gene matches. This CDR3 has 16 amino acids. This CDR3 reads CASSYYSGTGVNEQFF. The CDR3 region has the DNA TGTGCCAGCAGTTACTACTCCGGGACAGGGGTCAATGAGCAGTTCTTC.

The genes are TRBV7-9 and TRBJ2-1, with 8 bases matching TRBD2. CDR1 is SEHNR and CDR2 is FQNEAQ in the germline V gene (reference sequence). This CDR3 is built from 14 residues. V was clipped by 5 bases and J by 7 bases; unmatched bases: 7. The CDR3 DNA reads as TGTGCCAGCAGCGTAGGCGGGGGGAGGAATGAGCAGTTCTTC. Translated, it gives CASSVGGGRNEQFF.

This clonotype was picked up many times. V usage is TRBV11-2 and J usage is TRBJ2-7, with D possibly matching TRBD2 (5 bases). This CDR3 spans 11 amino acids. The V end was cut by 4 bases, the J end by 4 bases, with 5 bases between. Germline values: CDR1 SGHAT, CDR2 FQNNGV. The CDR3 DNA reads as TGTGCCAGCAGCTGGGAGTACGAGCAGTACTTC. This encodes CASSWEYEQYF.

The chain carries TRBV12-3 or TRBV12-4 and TRBJ2-5, with D possibly being TRBD1 (6 bases). The CDR3 sequence is 15 residues long. Trimming removed 3 bases from V and 2 bases from J, with 13 bases in between. The CDR3 region has the DNA TGTGCCAGCAGTTTTGGGGGCGCCCCACAAGAGACCCAGTACTTC. Protein product: CASSFGGAPQETQYF.

This clonotype was detected only a few times. The chain has TRBV4-1 and TRBJ2-5, with D maybe TRBD2 (5 bases). Between the trimmed V and J ends, which lost 1 base and 11 bases, there was a span of 17 bases. CDR1 and CDR2 from the germline V gene are MGHRA and YSYEKL. This CDR3 comprises 14 residues. CDR3 coding DNA: TGCGCCAGCAGCCAAGGGATTAGCGAGATACAGCAGTACTTC. This gives the protein CASSQGISEIQQYF.

The chain combines TRBV11-3 with TRBJ2-3; D not certain. V was trimmed by 5 bases and J by 1 base, leaving 19 bases between them. The CDR3 has 17 amino acids. Germline CDR1 and CDR2: SGHNT and YENEEA. The chain's CDR3 is CASSPPRPGTRTDTQYF. The CDR3 nucleotides are TGTGCCAGCAGCCCACCCCGACCCGGCACACGCACAGATACGCAGTATTTT. Full variable domain (remainder filled in from reference TRBV11-3 and TRBJ2-3): EAGVVQSPRYKIIEKKQPVAFWCNPISGHNTLYWYLQNLGQGPELLIRYENEEAVDDSQLPKDRFSAERLKGVDSTLKIQPAELGDSAVYLCASSPPRPGTRTDTQYFGPGTRLTVL.

Ten or more counts support this clonotype. The chain carries TRBV6-1 and TRBJ2-1; D perhaps matches TRBD1 (6 bases). Germline V gene data show CDR1 as MNHNS and CDR2 as SASEGT. CDR3 length: 15 residues. Trimming took 1 base from V and 2 from J, leaving 9 bases between them. DNA of the CDR3: TGTGCCAGCAGTGAAGGAGAGGGGGCCTACAATGAGCAGTTCTTC. This codes for CASSEGEGAYNEQFF.

This clonotype has just one count. V is TRBV20-1 and J is TRBJ1-2, with 9 bases lining up with TRBD1. The CDR3 extends over 14 amino acids. Germline V gives CDR1 DFQATT, CDR2 SNEGSKA (reference sequence). V was pared by 1 base and J by 1 base, with 1 base of the junction left unmatched. The CDR3: CSARGTGDNYGYTF. The CDR3 nucleotides read TGCAGTGCTAGAGGGACAGGGGATAACTATGGCTACACCTTC.

The gene calls are TRBV3-1 and TRBJ2-3, with D possibly matching TRBD1 (6 bases). This CDR3 comprises 16 residues. V was trimmed by 3 bases and J by 0 bases, leaving 13 bases between them. CDR1 LGHDT and CDR2 YNNKEL come from the germline V gene (reference sequence). This CDR3 is CASSQPDSISTDTQYF. As DNA, the CDR3 is TGTGCCAGCAGCCAGCCGGACAGCATTAGCACAGATACGCAGTATTTT.

The chain recombines TRBV7-9 with TRBJ2-5, with D possibly called TRBD1 or TRBD2 (5 bases each). The CDR3 extends over 15 amino acids. Looked up from germline, CDR1 is SEHNR and CDR2 is FQNEAQ (reference sequence). V shed 5 bases and J shed 3 bases, with 16 bases lying between them. CDR3 protein: CASSPAMGEEETQYF. In nucleotides, the CDR3 is TGTGCCAGCAGCCCAGCAATGGGGGAAGAAGAGACCCAGTACTTC. The variable domain in full, completed from reference TRBV7-9 and TRBJ2-5, reads DTGVSQNPRHKITKRGQNVTFRCDPISEHNRLYWYRQTLGQGPEFLTYFQNEAQLEKSRLLSDRFSAERPKGSFSTLEIQRTEQGDSAMYLCASSPAMGEEETQYFGPGTRLLVL.

On this clonotype: A junction boundary mismatches the germline segment, possibly from a read error. The genes are TRBV6-6 and TRBJ2-5; D is unresolved. The J call is in doubt because the DNA end fits TRBJ2-7 better. Germline CDR1 and CDR2: MNHNY and SVGAGI (reference sequence). The CDR3 spans 12 residues. Here the CDR3 DNA reads TGTGCCGGCAGCACTATTCCCTACGAGCAGTACTTC. Protein product: CAGSTIPYEQYF.

The gene calls are TRBV11-3 and TRBJ2-5; 8 bases line up with TRBD2. The germline V gene encodes CDR1 SGHNT and CDR2 YENEEA. The ends lost 3 bases at V and 11 bases at J; junction bases unmatched: 11. The CDR3 has 14 amino acids. The CDR3 bases are TGTGCCAGCAGCTTCAGACTAGCGAGTAAAGAGCAGTACTTC. It yields the protein CASSFRLASKEQYF.

In its sample, this clonotype was seen once. This chain connects TRBV12-3 or TRBV12-4 to TRBJ2-1; 12 nucleotides line up with TRBD2. The J segment lost 0 bases and the V segment lost 5 bases, leaving 5 bases of the junction unmatched. This CDR3 has 17 residues. CDR3 sequence: CASSGLAGKSSYNEQFF. As DNA, the CDR3 is TGTGCCAGCAGTGGACTAGCGGGGAAGAGCTCCTACAATGAGCAGTTCTTC.

The J gene is TRBJ2-3, the V gene TRBV20-1; TRBD1 agrees at 7 bases. V dropped 2 bases and J dropped 2; count of bases not matched to a gene: 10. From germline, CDR1 is DFQATT and CDR2 SNEGSKA (reference sequence). The CDR3 has 16 residues. CDR3 DNA sequence: TGCAGTGCTAGACGCCCGGGACAGAGTATCACAGATACGCAGTATTTT. It encodes CSARRPGQSITDTQYF.

The V gene is TRBV20-1, the J gene TRBJ2-2; 13 bases align to TRBD2. The CDR3 is made up of 18 amino acids. The trim removed 1 base at V and 4 bases at J, leaving 9 bases unmatched. The germline gives CDR1 DFQATT, CDR2 SNEGSKA (reference sequence). For the CDR3, the DNA is TGCAGTGCTAGAGGTGGACTAGCGGGGGAGGATTTCACCGGGGAGCTGTTTTTT. This codes for CSARGGLAGEDFTGELFF.